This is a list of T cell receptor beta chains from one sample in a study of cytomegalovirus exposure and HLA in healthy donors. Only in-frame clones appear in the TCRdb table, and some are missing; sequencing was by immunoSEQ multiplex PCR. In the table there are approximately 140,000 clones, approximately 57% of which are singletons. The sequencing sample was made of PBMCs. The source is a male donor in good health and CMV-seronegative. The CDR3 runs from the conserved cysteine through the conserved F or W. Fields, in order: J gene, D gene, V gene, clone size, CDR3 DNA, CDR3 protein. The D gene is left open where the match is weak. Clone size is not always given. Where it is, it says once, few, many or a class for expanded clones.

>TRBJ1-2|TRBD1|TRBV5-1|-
TGCGCCAGCAGCCCGGAGGGACAGCGCTATGGCTACACCTTC
CASSPEGQRYGYTF
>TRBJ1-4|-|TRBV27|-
TGTGCCAGCAGTACCCTCCCAGGGCTCCTAGAAGAAAAACTGTTTTTT
CASSTLPGLLEEKLFF
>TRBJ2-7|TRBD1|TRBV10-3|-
TGTGCCATCAGTGAGAGAACGGGACAGGGGACCTACGAGCAGTACTTC
CAISERTGQGTYEQYF
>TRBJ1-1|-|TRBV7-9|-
TGTGCCAGCAGCTTAGGGGCAGCCATGATAAACACTGAAGCTTTCTTT
CASSLGAAMINTEAFF
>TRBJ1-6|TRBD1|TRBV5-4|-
TGTGCCAGCAGCTTCGGACAGGGGAATTCACCCCTCCACTTT
CASSFGQGNSPLHF
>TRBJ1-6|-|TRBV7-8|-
TGTGCCAGCAGCTTAGTGGGGGAGGGTAATTCACCCCTCCACTTT
CASSLVGEGNSPLHF
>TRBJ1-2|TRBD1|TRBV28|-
TGTGCCAGCAGCCAAGAGGGACAGGGCAATACTGGCTACACCTTC
CASSQEGQGNTGYTF
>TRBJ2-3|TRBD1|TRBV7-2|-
TGTGCCAGCAGCAACCAACAGGGGACAACAGATACGCAGTATTTT
CASSNQQGTTDTQYF
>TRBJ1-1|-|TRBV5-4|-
TGTGCCAGCAGTTCCCTAGCCCACCGACCACTGAACACTGAAGCTTTCTTT
CASSSLAHRPLNTEAFF
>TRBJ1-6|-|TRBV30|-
TGTGCCTGGAGTGTACTTATGACAGATAATTCACCCCTCCACTTT
CAWSVLMTDNSPLHF
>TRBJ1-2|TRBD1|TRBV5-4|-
TGTGCCAGCAGCCGTCAGGGGGCAGGTAATAGCTATGGCTACACCTTC
CASSRQGAGNSYGYTF
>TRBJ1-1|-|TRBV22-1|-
TGTCCTGGGAGCGCCCCTTCGGCGGGGGACACTGAAGCTTTCTTT
CPGSAPSAGDTEAFF
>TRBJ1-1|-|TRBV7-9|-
TGTGCCAGCAGGGGTGACCGGGGGAACACTGAAGCTTTCTTT
CASRGDRGNTEAFF
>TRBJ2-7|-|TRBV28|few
TGTGCCACCCAGGTACCAACAGGCGGCTACGAGCAGTACTTC
CATQVPTGGYEQYF
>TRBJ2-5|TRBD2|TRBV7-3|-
TGTGCCAGCAGCCGTACTAGCGGGGGGGCTGGGGAGACCCAGTACTTC
CASSRTSGGAGETQYF
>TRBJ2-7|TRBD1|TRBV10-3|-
TGTGCCACTCGGAACACAGATAAAGGACAGGGGGAATCCTACGAGCAGTACTTC
CATRNTDKGQGESYEQYF
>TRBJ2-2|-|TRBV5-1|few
TGCGCCAGCAGCTTGGAAGGGAGAACCGGGGAGCTGTTTTTT
CASSLEGRTGELFF
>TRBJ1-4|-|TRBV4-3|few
TGCGCCAGCAGCCAAGATTTAGGGGGACCTAATGAAAAACTGTTTTTT
CASSQDLGGPNEKLFF
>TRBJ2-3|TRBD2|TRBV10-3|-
TGTGCCTCCGGACTAGCGGCGACAGATACGCAGTATTTT
CASGLAATDTQYF
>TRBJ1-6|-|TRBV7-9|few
TGTGCCAGCAGCCTCTTACAGGGAAAGAATTCACCCCTCCACTTT
CASSLLQGKNSPLHF
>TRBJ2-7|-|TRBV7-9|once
TGTGCCAGCAGCTTGACTAACCGCGAGCAGTACTTC
CASSLTNREQYF
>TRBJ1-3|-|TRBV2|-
TGTGCCAGCAGTGGGTTCAGCTCTGGAAACACCATATATTTT
CASSGFSSGNTIYF
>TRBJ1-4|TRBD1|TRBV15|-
TGTGCCACCAGCATCGGACAGGGATTTTCATCTCGTGAAAAACTGTTTTTT
CATSIGQGFSSREKLFF
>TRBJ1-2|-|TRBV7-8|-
TGTGCCAGCAGCTATGAACTAAGCTATGGCTACACCTTC
CASSYELSYGYTF
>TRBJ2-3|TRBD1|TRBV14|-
TGTGCCAGCACCCGGCGGCCGGGACAGGGTTATTTTGTGGATACGCAGTATTTT
CASTRRPGQGYFVDTQYF
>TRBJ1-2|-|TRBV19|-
TGTGCCCGTAGTATAGGCCTGGCAGACATCAACTATGGCTACACCTTC
CARSIGLADINYGYTF
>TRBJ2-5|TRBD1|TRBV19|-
TGTGCCAGTAGCCCGACAGGGGGTCACCAAGAGACCCAGTACTTC
CASSPTGGHQETQYF
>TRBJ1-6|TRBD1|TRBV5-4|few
TGTGCCAGCAGCACTGGACAGGGGAATAATTCACCCCTCCACTTT
CASSTGQGNNSPLHF
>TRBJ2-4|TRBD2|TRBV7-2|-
TGTGCCAGCAGCCTAGCGGGGGGAGCCAAAAACATTCAGTACTTC
CASSLAGGAKNIQYF
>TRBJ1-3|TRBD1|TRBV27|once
TGTGCCAGCAGCAGTCAGACAGGGAGCGGAAACACCATATATTTT
CASSSQTGSGNTIYF
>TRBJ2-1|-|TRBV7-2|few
TGTGCCAGCAGCTTAATACAGGGCTACAATGAGCAGTTCTTC
CASSLIQGYNEQFF
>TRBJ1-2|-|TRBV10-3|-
TGTGCCACCGTTCTGGGGCCTACAGGAAACTATGGCTACACCTTC
CATVLGPTGNYGYTF
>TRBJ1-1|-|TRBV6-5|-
TGTGCCAGCAGTCCGGCACAGGGCCCGAACACTGAAGCTTTCTTT
CASSPAQGPNTEAFF
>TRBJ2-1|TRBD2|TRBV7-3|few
TGTGCCAGCAGCCCCCTTAGGGGGACTAGCGGGAACAATGAGCAGTTCTTC
CASSPLRGTSGNNEQFF
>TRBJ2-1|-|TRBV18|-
TGTGCCAGCTCACAAGCGGGCTCGTCCGACAATGAGCAGTTCTTC
CASSQAGSSDNEQFF
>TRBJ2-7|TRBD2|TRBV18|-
TGTGCCAGCTCACCAGGGACTAGCGGGGGGGCCTACGAGCAGTACTTC
CASSPGTSGGAYEQYF
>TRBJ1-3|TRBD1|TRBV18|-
TGTGCCAGCTCACCACTGGGACAGGGGGCTGGAAACACCATATATTTT
CASSPLGQGAGNTIYF
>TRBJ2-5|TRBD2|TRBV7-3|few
TGTGCCAGCAGCTTAATCGGGGTTAGCGGGGTACCGGGGGCCCAGTACTTC
CASSLIGVSGVPGAQYF
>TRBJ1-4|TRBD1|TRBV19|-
TGTGCCAGTAGTATTTGGGACAGGGGAGACGAAAAACTGTTTTTT
CASSIWDRGDEKLFF
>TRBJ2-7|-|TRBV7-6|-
TGTGCCAGCAGCTCCCCGGGAGTCTCCTACGAGCAGTACTTC
CASSSPGVSYEQYF
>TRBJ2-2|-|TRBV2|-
TGTGCCAGCAACAATCCGACGGGGTCGGACACCGGGGAGCTGTTTTTT
CASNNPTGSDTGELFF
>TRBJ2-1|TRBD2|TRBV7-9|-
TGTGCCAGCAGATACAACCCCGGGACTAGCTCTTTCAATGAGCAGTTCTTC
CASRYNPGTSSFNEQFF
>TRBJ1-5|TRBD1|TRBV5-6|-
TGTGCCAGCAGCACTGGACAGGGGGCCAGCAATCAGCCCCAGCATTTT
CASSTGQGASNQPQHF
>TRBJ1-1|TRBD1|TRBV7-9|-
TGTGCCAGCAGTAAGGACAGGGAGACTGAAGCTTTCTTT
CASSKDRETEAFF
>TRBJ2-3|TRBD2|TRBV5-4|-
TGTGCCAGCAGCAGGGGGTCGTTAGCGGGGGCTCTGGATACGCAGTATTTT
CASSRGSLAGALDTQYF
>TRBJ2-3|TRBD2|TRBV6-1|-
TGTGCCAGCAGTGAAATAGCGGGAGGGGGCCCAGATACGCAGTATTTT
CASSEIAGGGPDTQYF
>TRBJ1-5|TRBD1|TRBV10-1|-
TGCGCCAGCAGTGAGCCGGGACAGAGCAATCAGCCCCAGCATTTT
CASSEPGQSNQPQHF
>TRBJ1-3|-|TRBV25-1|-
TGTGCCAGCAGTGAAAGCAGGCACTCTGGAAACACCATATATTTT
CASSESRHSGNTIYF
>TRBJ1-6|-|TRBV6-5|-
TGTGCCAGCAGTTCCGAGGGAAATTCACCCCTCCACTTT
CASSSEGNSPLHF
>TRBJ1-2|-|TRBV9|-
TGTGCCAGCACCAAATTCCTGACAGTCAACTATGGCTACCCCTTC
CASTKFLTVNYGYPF
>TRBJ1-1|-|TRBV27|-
TGTGCCAGCAGTTTAGGGGGGGCTGAGTATGTCTTT
CASSLGGAEYVF
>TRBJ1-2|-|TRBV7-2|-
TGTGCCAGCAGCTTAGTGGCGAGCCCCGGGGACTATGGCTACACCTTC
CASSLVASPGDYGYTF
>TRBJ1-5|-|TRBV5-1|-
TGCGCCAGCAGCTTGGAAGCGATGGGTAATCAGCCCCAGCATTTT
CASSLEAMGNQPQHF
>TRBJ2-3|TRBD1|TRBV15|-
TGTGCCACCAGCAGAAATACAGGGGCAAGCACAGATACGCAGTATTTT
CATSRNTGASTDTQYF
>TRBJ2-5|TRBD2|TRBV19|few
TGTGCCAGTAGTCGGACTAGCGAGACCCAGTACTTC
CASSRTSETQYF